Listed here are 29 T cell receptor beta chains from one sample, sequenced in a study of blood T cell repertoires in COVID-19. Here immunoSEQ multiplex PCR was the method, and the copy in TCRdb shows in-frame clones only, minus some. Of 240,000 or so clones in the sample, roughly 80% were seen once. Source material: peripheral blood. The source is a woman of 80 years or more with acute or convalescent COVID-19.

The chain combines TRBV9 with TRBJ1-5, with TRBD1 as a possible D gene (5 bases). Germline CDR1 and CDR2: SGDLS and YYNGEE. Trimming took 0 bases from V and 1 from J, leaving 8 bases between them. The CDR3 is 15 residues long. The CDR3 is CASSVEGKSNQPQHF. The CDR3 DNA reads as TGTGCCAGCAGCGTAGAGGGGAAGAGCAATCAGCCCCAGCATTTT.

The chain is built from TRBV14 and TRBJ1-3; D remains unclear. V was clipped by 1 base and J by 0 bases, with 7 bases between them. CDR3 length: 15 amino acids. Germline CDR1 SGHDN, CDR2 FVKESK. The CDR3 DNA sequence: TGTGCCAGCAGCCAAGCGCCGAGCTCTGGAAACACCATATATTTT. Translated, it gives CASSQAPSSGNTIYF.

This clone was detected ten times or more. The rearrangement links TRBV4-1 to TRBJ1-3; possible D gene TRBD1, 5 bases. CDR3 length: 15 residues. V was shortened by 1 base and J by 2 bases, with 9 bases between the two germline ends. Germline CDR1 and CDR2: MGHRA and YSYEKL. The CDR3 bases are TGCGCCAGCAGCCAAGGGGCAGGGCCTGGAAACACCATATATTTT. Amino acids: CASSQGAGPGNTIYF.

The chain links TRBV19 to TRBJ2-1; D not certain. There are 12 residues in the CDR3. Germline CDR1 reads LNHDA; CDR2 reads SQIVND (reference sequence). V lost 6 bases and J lost 10, with 13 bases in between. The CDR3 nucleotides read TGTGCCAGTAGCATAAGCCTGGAGGAGCAGTTCTTC. Encoded protein: CASSISLEEQFF. The full variable domain, in which reference TRBV19 and TRBJ2-1 provide the parts outside the CDR3, is DGGITQSPKYLFRKEGQNVTLSCEQNLNHDAMYWYRQDPGQGLRLIYYSQIVNDFQKGDIAEGYSVSREKKESFPLTVTSAQKNPTAFYLCASSISLEEQFFGPGTRLTVL.

As DNA, the CDR3 is TGTGCCAGCAGCCGGTGGGGGGGGACCTACGAGCAGTACTTC. This gives the protein CASSRWGGTYEQYF. The chain combines TRBV7-9 with TRBJ2-7; 7 bases align to TRBD2. This CDR3 spans 14 amino acids. CDR1 is SEHNR and CDR2 is FQNEAQ in the germline V gene (reference sequence). The V gene end was trimmed by 5 bases and the J gene end by 2 bases; junction bases not matched to a gene: 6.

This clone was counted a single time. The V gene is TRBV11-2, the J gene TRBJ2-3; D gene uncertain. Germline lookup yields CDR1 SGHAT and CDR2 FQNNGV. This CDR3 contains 13 residues. V lost 3 bases and J 6 bases, leaving 10 bases between the germline ends. CDR3 DNA: TGTGCCAGCAGCTTCGAGTCTTTCGATACGCAGTATTTT. Translation gives CASSFESFDTQYF.

V is TRBV7-2 and J is TRBJ1-6, with 8 bases matching TRBD1. V lost 5 bases and J lost 9; bases outside the gene matches: 9. Germline V lookup: CDR1 SGHTA, CDR2 FQGNSA. This CDR3 has 15 amino acids. CDR3 nucleotides: TGTGCCAGCAGCCCCTGGGGGACAGGCGTTTCACCCCTCCACTTT. This codes for CASSPWGTGVSPLHF.

V gene TRBV7-8 combines with J gene TRBJ1-4; D may be TRBD1 (5 bases). The V end lost 5 bases, the J end lost 7 bases, and 20 bases lay between the germline ends. Germline V gene data show CDR1 as SGHVS and CDR2 as FQNEAQ. The CDR3 contains 16 residues. Here the CDR3 DNA reads TGTGCCAGCAGCAGGCGAGCGGGACCCCTAGGTGAAAAACTGTTTTTT. Translated, it gives CASSRRAGPLGEKLFF.

This clone appeared once. The chain links TRBV14 to TRBJ2-7; possibly TRBD2 for D (6 bases). This CDR3 has 12 residues. The germline CDR1 and CDR2 sequences are SGHDN and FVKESK. Trimming cost V 3 bases and J 7 bases, with 10 bases left between them. CDR3 DNA: TGTGCCAGCAGCCATTCCGGGGGAGAGCAGTACTTC. Its translation is CASSHSGGEQYF.

CDR3 region: CASSTLRGDTQYF. CDR3 sequence (DNA): TGTGCCAGTAGTACGCTAAGAGGAGATACGCAGTATTTT. The V call is TRBV19, the J call TRBJ2-3; D remains unclear. The CDR3 contains 13 residues. The V end lost 4 bases, the J end lost 5 bases, and 10 bases lay between the germline ends. Germline assignment: CDR1 LNHDA and CDR2 SQIVND (reference sequence).

The chain links TRBV6-5 to TRBJ2-3, with D perhaps matching TRBD2 (5 bases). This CDR3 comprises 12 residues. Germline V gene lookup returns CDR1 MNHEY and CDR2 SVGAGI. Between the trimmed V and J ends, which lost 6 bases and 5 bases, there was a span of 9 bases. The CDR3 here is CASRRTQDTQYF. The CDR3 DNA reads as TGTGCCAGCAGGAGGACTCAAGATACGCAGTATTTT.

This clone came up once. The V and J genes are TRBV2 and TRBJ1-1; 7 positions match TRBD1. V trimming: 8 bases; J trimming: 0 bases; junction bases outside the gene matches: 3. From germline, CDR1 is SNHLY and CDR2 FYNNEI. This CDR3 is 13 amino acids long. CDR3 amino acids: CASQGQLNTEAFF. CDR3 DNA sequence: TGTGCCAGCCAGGGACAGCTGAACACTGAAGCTTTCTTT.

The chain has TRBV5-1 and TRBJ1-6; D is ambiguous. Looked up from germline, CDR1 is SGHRS and CDR2 is YFSETQ. The CDR3 extends over 14 amino acids. Trimming removed 2 bases at V and 5 bases at J, with 8 bases between. CDR3 sequence: CASSFAGNNSPLHF. DNA of the CDR3: TGCGCCAGCAGCTTTGCGGGTAATAATTCACCCCTCCACTTT.

The genes are TRBV28 and TRBJ1-3, with D maybe TRBD1 (5 bases). CDR1 and CDR2 (germline): MDHEN, SYDVKM. CDR3 length: 15 residues. Trimming removed 7 bases at V and 0 bases at J, with 13 bases between. CDR3 sequence: CASTLGGYSGNTIYF. In DNA, the CDR3 is TGTGCCAGCACCCTGGGGGGATACTCTGGAAACACCATATATTTT.

V usage is TRBV6-5 and J usage is TRBJ2-7; no clear D. V shed 2 bases and J shed 0 bases, with 5 bases lying between them. This CDR3 has 13 residues. Germline assignment: CDR1 MNHEY and CDR2 SVGAGI. CDR3 bases: TGTGCCAGCAGTTACATGAGCTCCTACGAGCAGTACTTC. It specifies CASSYMSSYEQYF.

The chain uses TRBV7-2 and TRBJ1-1; D uncertain. CDR1 and CDR2 from the germline V gene are SGHTA and FQGNSA. The CDR3 sequence is 15 residues long. V was shortened by 1 base and J by 4 bases, with 13 bases between the two germline ends. CDR3 loop: CASSLDFGVATEAFF. Written as DNA, the CDR3 is TGTGCCAGCAGCTTAGATTTCGGGGTTGCCACTGAAGCTTTCTTT.

The V gene is TRBV3-1 (or the pseudogene TRBV3-2), the J gene TRBJ1-2, with 7 bases fitting TRBD1. Losses at the gene ends were 3 bases for V and 8 bases for J; bases not matched to a gene: 6. Per germline, CDR1 LGHDT and CDR2 YNNKEL (reference sequence). This CDR3 spans 13 amino acids. CDR3 DNA: TGTGCCAGCAGCCAGAGGCAGACAGGGGGCTACACCTTC. This gives the protein CASSQRQTGGYTF.

The chain links TRBV19 to TRBJ1-5; 7 bases fit TRBD1. The CDR3 contains 14 residues. Germline assignment: CDR1 LNHDA and CDR2 SQIVND (reference sequence). The V gene end was trimmed by 4 bases and the J gene end by 7 bases; junction bases not matched to a gene: 7. CDR3 residues: CASSTRQGYQPQHF. The CDR3 DNA sequence: TGTGCCAGTAGTACAAGACAGGGCTACCAGCCCCAGCATTTT.

This chain uses TRBV3-1 (or the pseudogene TRBV3-2) with TRBJ1-3; tentative D call: TRBD1 (6 bases). CDR3 length equals 17 residues. In germline, CDR1 is LGHDT, CDR2 YNNKEL (reference sequence). Trimming shortened V by 4 bases and J by 2 bases, and 18 bases separated the two germline ends. CDR3 sequence reads: CASSLQTGGWPGNTIYF. DNA for the CDR3: TGTGCCAGCAGCCTTCAGACAGGCGGGTGGCCTGGAAACACCATATATTTT.

The chain carries TRBV7-8 and TRBJ1-2, with 9 bases lining up with TRBD1. The CDR3 loop spans 17 amino acids. Trimming cost V 4 bases and J 6 bases; bases outside gene matches: 15. Germline CDR1 and CDR2: SGHVS and FQNEAQ. CDR3 loop: CASSWDRVRGLVNGYTF. The CDR3, as DNA: TGTGCCAGCAGCTGGGACAGGGTTCGGGGTTTGGTTAATGGCTACACCTTC.

The J gene is TRBJ1-4, the V gene TRBV5-6, with D possibly being TRBD1 (5 bases). CDR3 size: 15 residues. Trimming removed 0 bases from V and 7 bases from J, with 13 bases in between. Germline V gene sequence: CDR1 SGHDT, CDR2 YYEEEE. CDR3 nucleotides: TGTGCCAGCAGCTTGGCGGGGGGAGGCGGTGAAAAACTGTTTTTT. Translating it yields CASSLAGGGGEKLFF.

The V call is TRBV24-1, the J call TRBJ2-1, with TRBD2 matching over 7 bases. Per germline, CDR1 KGHDR and CDR2 SFDVKD. CDR3 size: 12 residues. Unmatched junction bases numbered 0, after V lost 4 bases and J lost 7 bases. CDR3: CATSEGGNEQFF. CDR3 nucleotides: TGTGCCACCAGTGAGGGGGGGAATGAGCAGTTCTTC.

The chain is built from TRBV18 and TRBJ2-1, with TRBD1 matching 7 bases. The V segment lost 8 bases and the J segment 9 bases; nucleotides outside the gene matches: 4. CDR3 length equals 11 residues. Germline CDR1 KGHSH, CDR2 LQKENI. In DNA, the CDR3 is TGTGCCAGCGCCCGACAGGGTGAGCAGTTCTTC. Translating gives CASARQGEQFF.

This chain links TRBV6-5 with TRBJ2-3; 7 nucleotides match TRBD1. Trimming removed 5 bases from V and 3 bases from J; junction bases left unmatched: 5. Germline assignment: CDR1 MNHEY and CDR2 SVGAGI. The CDR3 is 14 residues long. The CDR3 coding sequence is TGTGCCAGCAGTACGAACAGGGGAACAGATACGCAGTATTTT. Encoded protein: CASSTNRGTDTQYF.

The chain joins TRBV7-8 to TRBJ2-1, with D tentatively TRBD1 (6 bases). The germline V gene encodes CDR1 SGHVS and CDR2 FQNEAQ. The CDR3 runs 15 residues. With 4 bases removed from V and 1 base from J, the gap between germline ends came to 11 bases. CDR3 nucleotide sequence: TGTGCCAGCAGCTCAGAAAGGGGGTCCTACAATGAGCAGTTCTTC. This gives the protein CASSSERGSYNEQFF.

The chain joins TRBV12-3 or TRBV12-4 to TRBJ2-1; no definite D call. This CDR3 comprises 12 residues. Trimming shortened V by 6 bases and J by 8 bases, and 11 bases separated the two germline ends. CDR3 sequence reads: CASRPTGDEQFF. Here the CDR3 DNA reads TGTGCCAGCAGGCCTACCGGAGATGAGCAGTTCTTC.

The rearrangement joins TRBV6-5 to TRBJ1-4, with 11 bases matching TRBD1. The V gene's germline CDR1 is MNHEY and CDR2 SVGAGI. The CDR3 loop spans 12 amino acids. Trimming cost V 8 bases and J 8 bases; bases outside gene matches: 1. CDR3 in amino acids: CASRDRGEKLFF. The CDR3 nucleotides are TGTGCCAGCCGGGACAGGGGGGAAAAACTGTTTTTT.

The chain uses TRBV25-1 and TRBJ1-2; perhaps TRBD1 as D (5 bases). This CDR3 comprises 13 residues. Trimming left V 3 bases short and J 4 bases short, with 9 bases between. Germline CDR1 MGHDK, CDR2 SYGVNS. CDR3 nucleotides: TGTGCCAGCAGTGACCAGGGACTCTATGGCTACACCTTC. The encoded protein is CASSDQGLYGYTF.

The rearrangement joins TRBV18 to TRBJ1-5, with 7 bases that match TRBD1. From germline, CDR1 is KGHSH and CDR2 LQKENI. The CDR3 runs to 14 residues. J gave up 7 bases and V 3 bases, and 6 bases lay outside the gene matches. The CDR3 reads CASSPVQGPQPQHF. CDR3 coding DNA: TGTGCCAGCTCACCGGTACAGGGGCCCCAGCCCCAGCATTTT.